Each of the 7 T cell receptor beta chains below was sequenced from the same sample in a study of T cells in Graves' hyperthyroidism and ophthalmopathy. RNA transcripts provided the source from which TCR beta CDR3 regions were amplified. TCR CDR3 underwent first-round RT-PCR with the HTBI primer set. One entry per CDR3 protein, called by TCRdb with MiXCR from the multiplex PCR reads. This sample has almost 500,000 distinct CDR3 sequences, with about 20% found just once. The sample comprised blood. These receptors were collected from an older woman with Graves' ophthalmopathy.

Ten or more counts support this clonotype. The chain has TRBV7-2 and TRBJ1-1; D might be TRBD1 (5 bases). The CDR3 is 12 residues long. Germline assignment: CDR1 SGHTA and CDR2 FQGNSA. Trimming pared 8 bases from V and 10 bases from J, leaving 17 bases between. CDR3 region: CASGKAGLGAFF. In nucleotides, the CDR3 is TGTGCCAGCGGCAAAGCAGGGTTGGGAGCTTTCTTT.

The chain joins TRBV2 to TRBJ2-4; 7 bases match TRBD2. Germline values: CDR1 SNHLY, CDR2 FYNNEI. V gave up 6 bases and J gave up 0 bases; unmatched junction bases: 8. The length of the CDR3 is 16 residues. The CDR3 is CASRQPVAGAKNIQYF. CDR3 nucleotide sequence: TGTGCCAGCAGGCAACCGGTAGCGGGAGCCAAAAACATTCAGTACTTC.

About this clonotype: At one boundary the junction diverges from the germline segment, which might be a read error. DNA of the CDR3: TGTGCCAGCAGATCGGACAGAAAAACTGTTTTT. Its protein product is CASRSDRKTVF. J is TRBJ1-4 and V is TRBV7-9; the D gene is possibly TRBD1 (6 bases). Looked up from germline, CDR1 is SEHNR and CDR2 is FQNEAQ (reference sequence). The CDR3 is 11 residues long.

This clonotype was recorded many times. This sequence joins TRBV24-1 and TRBJ2-2; D remains unclear. CDR3 size: 15 residues. Trimming removed 4 bases at V and 0 bases at J, with 8 bases between. Germline V gene lookup returns CDR1 KGHDR and CDR2 SFDVKD. CDR3 nucleotide sequence: TGTGCCACCAGTGACCAAAAGGCGAACACCGGGGAGCTGTTTTTT. Translating it yields CATSDQKANTGELFF.

V and J are TRBV6-5 and TRBJ2-3; 8 bases are shared with TRBD2. CDR3 size: 16 residues. V was clipped by 2 bases and J by 9 bases; unmatched bases: 13. The germline gives CDR1 MNHEY, CDR2 SVGAGI. The CDR3 DNA sequence: TGTGCCAGCAGTTACACCCCTGACGGGAGGGCCGGCACGCAGTATTTT. This encodes CASSYTPDGRAGTQYF.

This rearrangement joins TRBV10-3 to TRBJ1-1; D is undetermined. V was clipped by 2 bases and J by 0 bases, with 7 bases between them. The CDR3 sequence is 14 residues long. CDR1 ENHRY and CDR2 SYGVKD come from the germline V gene. The CDR3 spells CAISEQALNTEAFF. CDR3 nucleotides: TGTGCCATCAGTGAGCAAGCCTTGAACACTGAAGCTTTCTTT.

This clonotype was observed a few times. The chain employs TRBV27 and TRBJ2-7, with TRBD1 matching 7 bases. CDR3 length equals 15 residues. V shed 3 bases and J 3 bases; nucleotides not matched to a gene: 8. The germline gives CDR1 MNHEY, CDR2 SMNVEV (reference sequence). CDR3 in DNA: TGTGCCAGCAGTTTGGGGGTGACAGGGCACTACGAGCAGTACTTC. Translation: CASSLGVTGHYEQYF.